The next 20 T cell receptor beta chains were all read from a single sample in a study of blood T cell repertoires in COVID-19. Profiled with immunoSEQ multiplex PCR; TCRdb holds only in-frame clones, not every one. Of approximately 50,000 clones listed, 81% were seen once; the top ten hold under 40%. The sequenced sample consisted of peripheral blood. The receptors shown here come from a man aged 60 to 69 with COVID-19, enrolled during active disease.

This clone has just one count. This chain connects TRBV4-1 to TRBJ1-1; D gene unclear. CDR3 size: 13 residues. The germline V gene has CDR1 MGHRA and CDR2 YSYEKL. Trimming removed 1 base from V and 9 bases from J, with 12 bases in between. The CDR3 DNA follows: TGCGCCAGCAGCCAAGTGATAGGAGGAAAAGCTTTCTTT. It is translated as CASSQVIGGKAFF.

CDR3 region: CSASRGEVNSPLHF. The DNA for the CDR3 is TGCAGTGCTAGTCGGGGTGAAGTAAATTCACCCCTCCACTTT. The chain employs TRBV20-1 and TRBJ1-6; D unclear. The germline CDR1 and CDR2 sequences are DFQATT and SNEGSKA (reference sequence). There are 14 residues in the CDR3. Trimming stripped 3 bases from V and 7 bases from J, with 13 bases between.

The DNA of the CDR3 is TGCGCCAGCAGCTTGGTAAGGAACACAGGGGACGAGCAGTACTTC. Its translation is CASSLVRNTGDEQYF. The gene calls are TRBV5-1 and TRBJ2-7; TRBD1 agrees at 7 bases. Losses at the gene ends were 0 bases for V and 5 bases for J; bases not matched to a gene: 8. The CDR3 has 15 amino acids. Germline V gives CDR1 SGHRS, CDR2 YFSETQ.

The chain is built from TRBV7-2 and TRBJ2-1; TRBD1 might be the D (6 bases). The CDR3 extends over 14 amino acids. Trimming pared 0 bases from V and 10 bases from J, leaving 13 bases between. Germline values: CDR1 SGHTA, CDR2 FQGNSA. DNA of the CDR3: TGTGCCAGCAGCTTAGCCCAGCAAACAGGGGAGCAGTTCTTC. This encodes CASSLAQQTGEQFF.

CDR3 sequence: CASFQGGRGYEQYF. DNA of the CDR3: TGTGCCAGCTTCCAAGGGGGCAGGGGGTACGAGCAGTACTTC. The rearrangement uses TRBV28 and TRBJ2-7; TRBD1 matches at 7 bases. The trim removed 8 bases at V and 4 bases at J, leaving 11 bases unmatched. This CDR3 is 14 amino acids long. From germline, CDR1 is MDHEN and CDR2 SYDVKM.

The J gene is TRBJ2-2, the V gene TRBV6-6, with 8 bases that match TRBD2. Germline V gives CDR1 MNHNY, CDR2 SVGAGI (reference sequence). The CDR3 has 16 residues. V lost 2 bases, J lost 7 bases, and 9 bases stayed unmatched. CDR3 DNA: TGTGCCAGCAGTTACGTGGCGGGAGGCCGTAACGGGGAGCTGTTTTTT. Amino acid sequence: CASSYVAGGRNGELFF.

The V and J genes are TRBV6-5 and TRBJ2-5; 7 bases fit TRBD1. J was trimmed by 2 bases and V by 0 bases; bases with no gene match: 3. This CDR3 has 15 amino acids. Germline loops: CDR1 MNHEY, CDR2 SVGAGI. The CDR3 loop is CASSYSTRGQETQYF. The CDR3 DNA is TGTGCCAGCAGTTACTCAACCAGGGGGCAAGAGACCCAGTACTTC.

The CDR3 loop reads CARRRQQPSNQPQHF. CDR3 nucleotides: TGTGCCAGAAGAAGGCAACAGCCTAGCAATCAGCCCCAGCATTTT. V usage is TRBV5-3 and J usage is TRBJ1-5; no reliable D call. TRBV5-3 is identified as an open reading frame with a role that is uncertain. The V and J ends lost 5 bases and 0 bases respectively, with 12 bases between them. The CDR3 runs to 15 residues.

V gene TRBV5-1 combines with J gene TRBJ2-7; 8 bases line up with TRBD1. This CDR3 has 13 amino acids. V shed 2 bases and J 3 bases; nucleotides not matched to a gene: 1. Germline V gene lookup returns CDR1 SGHRS and CDR2 YFSETQ. In DNA, the CDR3 is TGCGCCAGCAGCTTAGGGACAGGCTACGAGCAGTACTTC. It yields the protein CASSLGTGYEQYF. Full variable domain (remainder filled in from reference TRBV5-1 and TRBJ2-7): KAGVTQTPRYLIKTRGQQVTLSCSPISGHRSVSWYQQTPGQGLQFLFEYFSETQRNKGNFPGRFSGRQFSNSRSEMNVSTLELGDSALYLCASSLGTGYEQYFGPGTRLTVT.

V is TRBV5-1 and J is TRBJ1-5; 8 bases fit TRBD1. The CDR3 runs 15 residues. The junction had 6 bases not matched to a gene; V was cut back by 0 bases and J by 7 bases. Germline values: CDR1 SGHRS, CDR2 YFSETQ. The CDR3 loop reads CASSLGTGRGQPQHF. The CDR3 region has the DNA TGCGCCAGCAGCTTGGGGACAGGGAGGGGACAGCCCCAGCATTTT.

The chain links TRBV5-4 to TRBJ1-2; possible D gene TRBD1, 5 bases. The CDR3 covers 14 residues. Germline V gene lookup returns CDR1 SGHNT and CDR2 YYREEE (reference sequence). V was clipped by 4 bases and J by 4 bases, with 14 bases between them. Here the CDR3 reads CASSKDQDIYGYTF. As DNA, the CDR3 is TGTGCCAGCAGCAAAGATCAGGACATCTATGGCTACACCTTC. Full variable domain (missing parts from reference TRBV5-4 and TRBJ1-2): ETGVTQSPTHLIKTRGQQVTLRCSSQSGHNTVSWYQQALGQGPQFIFQYYREEENGRGNFPPRFSGLQFPNYSSELNVNALELDDSALYLCASSKDQDIYGYTFGSGTRLTVV.

V and J are TRBV6-2 or TRBV6-3 and TRBJ1-1, with TRBD1 as a possible D gene (6 bases). Per the germline V gene, CDR1 is MNHEY and CDR2 is SVGEGT. Trimming removed 4 bases at V and 5 bases at J, with 14 bases between. The CDR3 is made up of 14 amino acids. As DNA, the CDR3 is TGTGCCAGCAGTTCCCTCGACAGGCGAACTGAAGCTTTCTTT. The encoded protein is CASSSLDRRTEAFF.

This chain joins TRBV5-1 and TRBJ1-5, with TRBD1 matching 9 bases. V was clipped by 5 bases and J by 5 bases; unmatched bases: 8. The CDR3 consists of 15 residues. Germline CDR1 SGHRS, CDR2 YFSETQ. CDR3 nucleotide sequence: TGCGCCAGCAGTCTGGGACAGGGCCGGGATCAGCCCCAGCATTTT. Translation gives CASSLGQGRDQPQHF. The full variable domain, in which reference TRBV5-1 and TRBJ1-5 provide the parts outside the CDR3, is KAGVTQTPRYLIKTRGQQVTLSCSPISGHRSVSWYQQTPGQGLQFLFEYFSETQRNKGNFPGRFSGRQFSNSRSEMNVSTLELGDSALYLCASSLGQGRDQPQHFGDGTRLSIL.

The table lists this clone with a few counts. This chain uses TRBV7-2 with TRBJ2-1; D perhaps matches TRBD1 (5 bases). The CDR3 loop spans 15 amino acids. From germline, CDR1 is SGHTA and CDR2 FQGNSA. The V end lost 5 bases, the J end lost 0 bases, and 11 bases lay between the germline ends. Written as DNA, the CDR3 is TGTGCCAGCAGCCCCGACAGTTCCTCCTACAATGAGCAGTTCTTC. It yields the protein CASSPDSSSYNEQFF.

This clone was detected only a few times. The rearrangement links TRBV5-6 to TRBJ1-4; D uncertain. The V gene's germline CDR1 is SGHDT and CDR2 YYEEEE. Trimming removed 1 base from V and 10 bases from J, with 8 bases in between. The CDR3 is 12 residues long. The CDR3 spells CASSLIGGKLFF. CDR3 nucleotide sequence: TGTGCCAGCAGCTTGATCGGAGGAAAACTGTTTTTT.

The chain combines TRBV11-2 with TRBJ2-3; TRBD1 is a possible D gene (6 bases). V shed 2 bases and J shed 2 bases, with 11 bases lying between them. Germline V gene sequence: CDR1 SGHAT, CDR2 FQNNGV. This CDR3 region has 15 residues. CDR3 DNA: TGTGCCAGCAGCTTAAGAGGGGGTAACACAGATACGCAGTATTTT. This gives the protein CASSLRGGNTDTQYF.

The rearrangement uses TRBV19 and TRBJ1-5, with 11 bases lining up with TRBD1. The CDR3 consists of 15 residues. Germline V gene data show CDR1 as LNHDA and CDR2 as SQIVND (reference sequence). With 5 bases clipped from V and 6 bases from J, the junction kept 6 bases outside the gene matches. The CDR3 sequence: CASSRTGGMGQPQHF. The CDR3, as DNA: TGTGCCAGTAGTCGGACAGGGGGCATGGGTCAGCCCCAGCATTTT.

The chain employs TRBV9 and TRBJ1-1; no definite D call. The V gene lost 0 bases and the J gene lost 3 bases, with 3 bases spanning the gap. CDR3 length: 12 amino acids. Germline CDR1 SGDLS, CDR2 YYNGEE. CDR3 amino acids: CASSVGDTEAFF. CDR3 bases: TGTGCCAGCAGCGTAGGCGACACTGAAGCTTTCTTT.

The chain has TRBV9 and TRBJ2-7, with D maybe TRBD2 (6 bases). The germline V and J ends were trimmed by 2 bases and 2 bases, with 11 bases remaining between them. The CDR3 extends over 14 amino acids. In germline, CDR1 is SGDLS, CDR2 YYNGEE. The CDR3 bases are TGTGCCAGCAGCGTGGCTAGCGCTACCTACGAGCAGTACTTC. Protein product: CASSVASATYEQYF.

This clone is termed medium-sized. The rearrangement joins TRBV4-3 to TRBJ2-1, with D possibly being TRBD2 (6 bases). This CDR3 spans 15 amino acids. Germline CDR1 and CDR2: LGHNA and YSLEER. Trimming took off 4 bases at V and 3 bases at J, with 13 bases between the two ends. CDR3 coding DNA: TGCGCCAGCAGCCTACAGGCTAGCGACTACAATGAGCAGTTCTTC. It codes for CASSLQASDYNEQFF.